This record looks at one TCR beta chain sequence and its context. Its antigen remains unknown. The PCR contained 60 Vbeta and 13 Jbeta primers. Clones were read by immunoSEQ multiplex PCR, and TCRdb kept only the in-frame ones, dropping some. The table has about 200,000 clones, approximately 70% seen once; the top ten hold over 1.5%. The sample is drawn from a study of cytomegalovirus exposure and HLA in healthy donors. Broader study findings: Earlier results showed most TCR beta V segments being productive about 87% or about 30% of the time. A missense DCLRE1C variant was associated with V- and J-gene trimming of TCR beta chains in a later analysis, and an independent cohort replicated the association.

V was clipped by 3 bases and J by 1 base; unmatched bases: 7. Germline CDR1 and CDR2: MGHRA and YSYEKL. The length of the CDR3 is 17 residues. The J gene is TRBJ2-5, the V gene TRBV4-1; TRBD2 aligns across 11 bases. This sequence originates from a woman aged 30 to 39 in good health and CMV-seronegative. What was sequenced was PBMCs. CDR3 region: CASSQSTGLAGQETQYF. CDR3 bases: TGCGCCAGCAGCCAGAGTACTGGACTAGCGGGCCAAGAGACCCAGTACTTC.